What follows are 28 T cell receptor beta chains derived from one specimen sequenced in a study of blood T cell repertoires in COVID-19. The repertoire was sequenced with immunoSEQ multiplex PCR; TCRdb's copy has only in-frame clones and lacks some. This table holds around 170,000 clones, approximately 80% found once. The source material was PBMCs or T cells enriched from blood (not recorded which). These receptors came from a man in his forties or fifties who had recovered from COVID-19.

Here the CDR3 DNA reads TGTGCCAGCAGTGAACAGGGGGCGGGCTATGGCTACACCTTC. Translating gives CASSEQGAGYGYTF. The chain has TRBV2 and TRBJ1-2, with 8 bases aligning to TRBD1. CDR1 is SNHLY and CDR2 is FYNNEI in the germline V gene. Trimming at V came to 2 bases and at J to 4 bases, leaving 3 bases not matched to a gene. CDR3 length: 14 residues.

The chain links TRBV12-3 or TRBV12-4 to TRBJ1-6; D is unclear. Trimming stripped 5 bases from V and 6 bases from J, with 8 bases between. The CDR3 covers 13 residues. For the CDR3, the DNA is TGTGCCAGCAGTCCCGCGGCTAATTCACCCCTCCACTTT. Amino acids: CASSPAANSPLHF.

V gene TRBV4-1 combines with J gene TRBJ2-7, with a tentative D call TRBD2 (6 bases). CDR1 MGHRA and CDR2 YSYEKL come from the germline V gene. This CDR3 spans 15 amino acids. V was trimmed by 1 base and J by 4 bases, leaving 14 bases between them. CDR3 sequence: CASSQVLAVEYEQYF. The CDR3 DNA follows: TGCGCCAGCAGCCAAGTGTTAGCGGTCGAATACGAGCAGTACTTC.

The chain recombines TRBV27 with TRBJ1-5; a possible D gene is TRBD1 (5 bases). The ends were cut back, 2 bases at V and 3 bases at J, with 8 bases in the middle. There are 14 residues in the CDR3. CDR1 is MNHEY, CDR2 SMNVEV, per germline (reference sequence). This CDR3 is CASSLQGVNQPQHF. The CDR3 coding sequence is TGTGCCAGCAGTTTACAGGGCGTCAATCAGCCCCAGCATTTT.

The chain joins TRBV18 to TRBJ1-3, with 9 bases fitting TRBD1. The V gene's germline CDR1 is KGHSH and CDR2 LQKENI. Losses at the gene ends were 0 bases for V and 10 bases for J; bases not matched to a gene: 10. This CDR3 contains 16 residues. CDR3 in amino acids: CASSPPGQGSVGTIYF. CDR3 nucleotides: TGTGCCAGCTCACCACCGGGACAGGGCAGTGTCGGAACCATATATTTT.

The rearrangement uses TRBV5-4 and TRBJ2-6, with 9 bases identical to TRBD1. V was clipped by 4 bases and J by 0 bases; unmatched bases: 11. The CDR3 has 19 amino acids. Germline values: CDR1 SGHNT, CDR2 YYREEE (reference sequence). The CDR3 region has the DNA TGTGCCAGCAGCCCCCCCCCGGGACAGGGAGCCTCTGGGGCCAACGTCCTGACTTTC. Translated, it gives CASSPPPGQGASGANVLTF.

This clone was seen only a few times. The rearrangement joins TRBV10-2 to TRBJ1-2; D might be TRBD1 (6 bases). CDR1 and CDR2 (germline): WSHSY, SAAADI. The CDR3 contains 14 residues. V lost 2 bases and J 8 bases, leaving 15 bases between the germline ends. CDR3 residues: CASSERSGEGGYTF. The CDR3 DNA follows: TGCGCCAGCAGTGAGAGATCAGGGGAAGGCGGCTACACCTTC.

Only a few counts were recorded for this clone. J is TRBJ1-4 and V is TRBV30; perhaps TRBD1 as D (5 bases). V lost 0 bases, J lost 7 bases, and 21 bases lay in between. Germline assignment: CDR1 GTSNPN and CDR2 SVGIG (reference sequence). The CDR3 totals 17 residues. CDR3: CAWSVLPRRARGEKLFF. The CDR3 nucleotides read TGTGCCTGGAGTGTCCTACCGAGGAGGGCGAGGGGTGAAAAACTGTTTTTT.

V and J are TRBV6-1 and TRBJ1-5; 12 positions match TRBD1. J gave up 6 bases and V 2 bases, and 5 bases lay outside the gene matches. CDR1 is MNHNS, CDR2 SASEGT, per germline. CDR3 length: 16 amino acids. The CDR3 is CASSEQGTGGGQPQHF. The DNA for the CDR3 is TGTGCCAGCAGTGAACAGGGGACAGGGGGCGGTCAGCCCCAGCATTTT.

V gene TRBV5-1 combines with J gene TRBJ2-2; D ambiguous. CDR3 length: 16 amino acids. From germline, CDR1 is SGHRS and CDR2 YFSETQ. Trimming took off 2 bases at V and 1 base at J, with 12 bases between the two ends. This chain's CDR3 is CASSFETRQNTGELFF. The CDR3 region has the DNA TGCGCCAGCAGCTTTGAAACCCGACAGAACACCGGGGAGCTGTTTTTT.

The CDR3 is CASSFRGEGEKLFF. The CDR3 bases are TGCGCCAGCAGCTTTCGAGGGGAGGGTGAAAAACTGTTTTTT. The J gene is TRBJ1-4, the V gene TRBV5-1; possible D gene TRBD1, 5 bases. The CDR3 has 14 residues. Germline-derived CDR1 and CDR2 are SGHRS and YFSETQ. The germline V and J ends were trimmed by 2 bases and 7 bases, with 12 bases remaining between them.

CDR3 amino acids: CASSLWKGAGSPLHF. The CDR3 bases are TGTGCCAGCAGCCTATGGAAGGGGGCTGGTTCACCCCTCCACTTT. This chain connects TRBV5-4 to TRBJ1-6; the match to TRBD1 covers 7 bases. The CDR3 is 15 amino acids. The junction had 10 bases not matched to a gene; V was cut back by 4 bases and J by 9 bases. Germline V gene sequence: CDR1 SGHNT, CDR2 YYREEE (reference sequence). Full variable domain (rest looked up from reference TRBV5-4 and TRBJ1-6): ETGVTQSPTHLIKTRGQQVTLRCSSQSGHNTVSWYQQALGQGPQFIFQYYREEENGRGNFPPRFSGLQFPNYSSELNVNALELDDSALYLCASSLWKGAGSPLHFGNGTRLTVT.

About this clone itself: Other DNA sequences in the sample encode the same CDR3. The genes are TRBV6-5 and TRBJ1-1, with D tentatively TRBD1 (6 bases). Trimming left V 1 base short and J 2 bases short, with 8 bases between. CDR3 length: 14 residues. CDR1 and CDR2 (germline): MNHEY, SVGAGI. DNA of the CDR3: TGTGCCAGCAGTTACTTACAGGGTAACACTGAAGCTTTCTTT. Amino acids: CASSYLQGNTEAFF.

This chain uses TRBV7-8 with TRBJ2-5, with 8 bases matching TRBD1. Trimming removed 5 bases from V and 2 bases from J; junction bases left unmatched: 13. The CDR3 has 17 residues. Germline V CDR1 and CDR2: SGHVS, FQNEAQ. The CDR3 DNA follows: TGTGCCAGCAGCCAAGTTGGACAGGGTAGGGCTCAAGAGACCCAGTACTTC. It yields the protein CASSQVGQGRAQETQYF.

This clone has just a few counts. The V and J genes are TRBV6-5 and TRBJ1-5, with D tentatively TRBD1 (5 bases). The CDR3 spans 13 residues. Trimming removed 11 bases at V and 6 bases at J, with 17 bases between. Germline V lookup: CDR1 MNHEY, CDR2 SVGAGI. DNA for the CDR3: TGTGCCGCCAGCGCCCAGGGCCGTCAGCCCCAGCATTTT. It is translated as CAASAQGRQPQHF.

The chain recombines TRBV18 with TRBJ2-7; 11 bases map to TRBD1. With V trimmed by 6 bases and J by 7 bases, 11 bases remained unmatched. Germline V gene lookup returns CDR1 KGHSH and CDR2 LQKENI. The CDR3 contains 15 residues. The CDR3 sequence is CASSPIGQGAGEQYF. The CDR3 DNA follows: TGTGCCAGCTCGCCCATAGGACAGGGGGCGGGGGAGCAGTACTTC.

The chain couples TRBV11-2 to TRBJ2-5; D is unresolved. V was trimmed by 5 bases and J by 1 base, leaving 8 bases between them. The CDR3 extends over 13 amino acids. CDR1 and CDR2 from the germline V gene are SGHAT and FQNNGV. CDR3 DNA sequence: TGTGCCAGCAGCCACGACTTCCAAGAGACCCAGTACTTC. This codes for CASSHDFQETQYF. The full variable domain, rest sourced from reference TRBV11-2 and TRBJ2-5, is EAGVAQSPRYKIIEKRQSVAFWCNPISGHATLYWYQQILGQGPKLLIQFQNNGVVDDSQLPKDRFSAERLKGVDSTLKIQPAKLEDSAVYLCASSHDFQETQYFGPGTRLLVL.

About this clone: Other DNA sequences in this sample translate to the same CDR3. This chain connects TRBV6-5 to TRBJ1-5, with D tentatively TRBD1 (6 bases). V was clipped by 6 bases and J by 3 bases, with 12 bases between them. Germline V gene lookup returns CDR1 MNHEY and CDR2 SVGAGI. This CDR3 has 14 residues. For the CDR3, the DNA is TGTGCCAGCAGGGGGGGGCTAGACAATCAGCCCCAGCATTTT. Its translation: CASRGGLDNQPQHF.

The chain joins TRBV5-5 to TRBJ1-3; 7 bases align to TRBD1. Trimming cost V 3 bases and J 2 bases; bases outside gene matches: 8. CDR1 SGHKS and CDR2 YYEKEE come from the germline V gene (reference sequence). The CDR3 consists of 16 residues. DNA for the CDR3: TGTGCCAGCAGCTGGGGGTCAGGGGGAGCTGGAAACACCATATATTTT. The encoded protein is CASSWGSGGAGNTIYF.

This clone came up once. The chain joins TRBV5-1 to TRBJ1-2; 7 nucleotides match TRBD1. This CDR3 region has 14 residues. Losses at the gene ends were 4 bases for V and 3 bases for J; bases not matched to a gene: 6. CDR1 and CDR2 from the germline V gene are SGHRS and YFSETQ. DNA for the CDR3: TGCGCCAGCAGCCCTCAGGGGACAGACTATGGCTACACCTTC. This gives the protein CASSPQGTDYGYTF.

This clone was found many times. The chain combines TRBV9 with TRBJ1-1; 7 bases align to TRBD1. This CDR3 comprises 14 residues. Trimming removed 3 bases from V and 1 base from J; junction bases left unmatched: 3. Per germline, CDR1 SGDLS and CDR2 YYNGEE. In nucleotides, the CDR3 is TGTGCCAGCAGCGAATGGACAGGGAACACTGAAGCTTTCTTT. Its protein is CASSEWTGNTEAFF.

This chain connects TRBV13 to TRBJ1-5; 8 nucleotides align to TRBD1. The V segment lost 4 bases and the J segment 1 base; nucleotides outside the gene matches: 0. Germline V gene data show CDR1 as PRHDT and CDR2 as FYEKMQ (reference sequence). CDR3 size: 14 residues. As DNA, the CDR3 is TGTGCCAGCAGCTACAGGGGGAGCAATCAGCCCCAGCATTTT. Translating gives CASSYRGSNQPQHF.

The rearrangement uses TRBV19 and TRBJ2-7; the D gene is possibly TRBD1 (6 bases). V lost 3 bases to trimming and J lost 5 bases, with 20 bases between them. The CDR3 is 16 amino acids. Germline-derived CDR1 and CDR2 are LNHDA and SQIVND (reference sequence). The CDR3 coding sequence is TGTGCCAGTAGTATCTGGGCAGGGGTTAGAATCGACGAGCAGTACTTC. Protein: CASSIWAGVRIDEQYF.

In DNA, the CDR3 is TGTGCCAGCATGGGAGAAGGTGAGCAGTTCTTC. Its translation is CASMGEGEQFF. This chain links TRBV2 with TRBJ2-1, with D maybe TRBD2 (5 bases). The CDR3 runs 11 residues. Germline V CDR1 and CDR2: SNHLY, FYNNEI. The V end lost 7 bases, the J end lost 9 bases, and 10 bases lay between the germline ends.

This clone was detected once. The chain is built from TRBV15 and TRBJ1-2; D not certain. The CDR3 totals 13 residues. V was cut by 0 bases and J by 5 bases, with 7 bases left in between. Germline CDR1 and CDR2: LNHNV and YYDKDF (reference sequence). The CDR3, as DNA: TGTGCCACCAGCAGAGATGGGCCGTATGGCTACACCTTC. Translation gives CATSRDGPYGYTF.

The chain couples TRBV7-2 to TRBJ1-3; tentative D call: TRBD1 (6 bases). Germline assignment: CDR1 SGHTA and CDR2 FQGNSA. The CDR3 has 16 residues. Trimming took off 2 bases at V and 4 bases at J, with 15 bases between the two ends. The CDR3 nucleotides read TGTGCCAGCAGCTTAAATCGTGTGGGGGCGGGAAACACCATATATTTT. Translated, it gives CASSLNRVGAGNTIYF. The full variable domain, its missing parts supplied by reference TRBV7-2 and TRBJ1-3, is GAGVSQSPSNKVTEKGKDVELRCDPISGHTALYWYRQSLGQGLEFLIYFQGNSAPDKSGLPSDRFSAERTGGSVSTLTIQRTQQEDSAVYLCASSLNRVGAGNTIYFGEGSWLTVV.

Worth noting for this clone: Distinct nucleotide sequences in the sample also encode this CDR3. CDR3 region: CAWSVRRGYEQYF. The CDR3 DNA reads TGTGCCTGGAGTGTAAGGCGGGGGTACGAGCAGTACTTC. The genes are TRBV30 and TRBJ2-7; 7 positions match TRBD2. Germline CDR1 is GTSNPN and CDR2 is SVGIG (reference sequence). The V segment lost 0 bases and the J segment 4 bases; nucleotides outside the gene matches: 3. The CDR3 length is 13 residues.

CDR3 sequence: CASSQETSLLAKNIQYF. The CDR3 coding sequence is TGTGCCAGCAGCCAGGAGACGTCGCTGCTAGCCAAAAACATTCAGTACTTC. The chain has TRBV3-1 (or the pseudogene TRBV3-2) and TRBJ2-4; D unresolved. The CDR3 sequence is 17 residues long. Trimming shortened V by 3 bases and J by 0 bases, and 15 bases separated the two germline ends. Germline CDR1 LGHDT, CDR2 YNNKEL (reference sequence).